This TCR beta chain was recovered during a study of blood T cell repertoires in COVID-19. Study at large: T cells, B-cell-depleted T cells, or PBMCs provided the cDNA or gDNA that served as material.

Per the germline V gene, CDR1 is KGHSH and CDR2 is LQKENI. The CDR3 totals 15 residues. With 3 bases clipped from V and 4 bases from J, the junction kept 9 bases outside the gene matches. Assay used: immunoSEQ multiplex PCR; TCRdb lists only in-frame clones, some missing. The sample holds 45,000 to 65,000 clones; around 75% are singletons and the top ten take about 25%. The sample consisted of peripheral blood. This receptor was identified in a human donor in a cohort sampled during active COVID-19. The gene calls are TRBV18 and TRBJ2-7; 7 bases are shared with TRBD1. This CDR3 is CASSPTTGSDYEQYF. Here the CDR3 DNA reads TGTGCCAGCTCACCCACGACAGGGTCTGATTACGAGCAGTACTTC. The whole variable domain, filled in from reference TRBV18 and TRBJ2-7, reads NAGVMQNPRHLVRRRGQEARLRCSPMKGHSHVYWYRQLPEEGLKFMVYLQKENIIDESGMPKERFSAEFPKEGPSILRIQQVVRGDSAAYFCASSPTTGSDYEQYFGPGTRLTVT.